This entry lists 17 T cell receptor beta chains sequenced from one sample in a study of CD8 T cells in Susac syndrome. The RNA, roughly 0.45 to 1 ug, was put through reverse transcription using random hexamers. TCRdb reprocessed the immunoSEQ multiplex PCR reads via MiXCR and lists one record per CDR3 protein. The sample has 210,000 or so distinct CDR3 sequences; roughly 93% are singletons. Sequenced sample: CD4+ T cells from PBMCs. These receptor sequences come from a human donor with Susac syndrome.

This chain connects TRBV25-1 to TRBJ2-1; D could derive from TRBD1 or TRBD2 (5 bases each). Germline V gene data show CDR1 as MGHDK and CDR2 as SYGVNS. V dropped 7 bases and J dropped 0 bases, with 16 bases sitting between them. The CDR3 has 16 residues. The CDR3 DNA reads as TGTGCCAGCAAGAGGGGCGGTACGAGCTCCTACAATGAGCAGTTCTTC. Protein: CASKRGGTSSYNEQFF.

The rearrangement uses TRBV20-1 and TRBJ2-1; TRBD2 aligns across 8 bases. CDR1 DFQATT and CDR2 SNEGSKA come from the germline V gene (reference sequence). CDR3 length: 17 amino acids. J was trimmed by 2 bases and V by 5 bases; bases with no gene match: 14. The CDR3 nucleotides are TGCAGTGCTCCTCTTAGGGTAGCGGGGAAAACCTACAATGAGCAGTTCTTC. Its protein product is CSAPLRVAGKTYNEQFF.

V is TRBV6-1 and J is TRBJ1-4; D uncertain. V gave up 4 bases and J gave up 8 bases, with 14 bases separating them. CDR1 is MNHNS and CDR2 is SASEGT in the germline V gene. This CDR3 contains 14 residues. CDR3 amino acids: CASSVPYSQEKLFF. CDR3 coding DNA: TGTGCCAGCAGTGTCCCTTATTCCCAGGAAAAACTGTTTTTT.

The chain uses TRBV6-1 and TRBJ2-1; D might be TRBD2 (5 bases). V was cut by 4 bases and J by 6 bases, with 13 bases left in between. This CDR3 has 14 residues. Germline-derived CDR1 and CDR2 are MNHNS and SASEGT. CDR3 residues: CASSAEFRGNEQFF. The CDR3 nucleotides are TGTGCCAGCAGTGCGGAGTTTCGGGGCAATGAGCAGTTCTTC.

The CDR3 loop is CASSFPNMETQYF. In DNA form, the CDR3 reads TGTGCCAGCAGCTTCCCGAACATGGAGACCCAGTACTTC. V is TRBV11-2 and J is TRBJ2-5; no firm D call. Trimming left V 3 bases short and J 5 bases short, with 10 bases between. The CDR3 runs 13 residues. Germline CDR1 reads SGHAT; CDR2 reads FQNNGV.

The chain joins TRBV18 to TRBJ1-5; 8 nucleotides match TRBD1. CDR3 length: 14 amino acids. Per germline, CDR1 KGHSH and CDR2 LQKENI. Unmatched junction bases numbered 3, after V lost 3 bases and J lost 5 bases. The CDR3 DNA sequence: TGTGCCAGCTCACCGGAACAGGGGGATCAGCCCCAGCATTTT. Residues: CASSPEQGDQPQHF.

The chain uses TRBV19 and TRBJ1-2, with D possibly being TRBD1 (5 bases). Germline lookup yields CDR1 LNHDA and CDR2 SQIVND (reference sequence). The CDR3 spans 16 residues. V was shortened by 2 bases and J by 4 bases, with 17 bases between the two germline ends. Here the CDR3 DNA reads TGTGCCAGTAGTATAAGCCGGGGCGGTAAATCCTATGGCTACACCTTC. This codes for CASSISRGGKSYGYTF.

The rearrangement links TRBV5-4 to TRBJ2-1; possibly TRBD1 for D (6 bases). V gave up 9 bases and J gave up 2 bases, with 12 bases separating them. Germline values: CDR1 SGHNT, CDR2 YYREEE (reference sequence). The CDR3 runs to 13 residues. CDR3 DNA sequence: TGTGCCACCCACAGGGTAACCTACAATGAGCAGTTCTTC. Translating gives CATHRVTYNEQFF. Looking up the rest from reference TRBV5-4 and TRBJ2-1 gives the full variable domain: ETGVTQSPTHLIKTRGQQVTLRCSSQSGHNTVSWYQQALGQGPQFIFQYYREEENGRGNFPPRFSGLQFPNYSSELNVNALELDDSALYLCATHRVTYNEQFFGPGTRLTVL.

This clonotype has only a few counts. The chain uses TRBV6-2 or TRBV6-3 and TRBJ1-5; TRBD1 agrees at 7 bases. The V gene's germline CDR1 is MNHEY and CDR2 SVGEGT. With V trimmed by 7 bases and J by 7 bases, 4 bases remained unmatched. This CDR3 region has 12 residues. The CDR3 loop is CASNRGQQPQHF. The CDR3 DNA follows: TGTGCCAGCAATAGGGGGCAACAGCCCCAGCATTTT.

V gene TRBV9 combines with J gene TRBJ2-7; 8 bases align to TRBD2. CDR1 is SGDLS, CDR2 YYNGEE, per germline. The CDR3 runs 16 residues. The junction had 9 bases not matched to a gene; V was cut back by 3 bases and J by 1 base. CDR3 in amino acids: CASSAGGGLESYEQYF. DNA of the CDR3: TGTGCCAGCAGCGCCGGGGGGGGACTAGAATCCTACGAGCAGTACTTC.

This chain uses TRBV10-3 with TRBJ1-5; maybe TRBD1 (5 bases). Germline CDR1 and CDR2: ENHRY and SYGVKD. The CDR3 totals 15 residues. V was clipped by 3 bases and J by 3 bases, with 12 bases between them. The CDR3 is CAISEGDSDNQPQHF. CDR3 in DNA: TGTGCCATCAGTGAAGGAGACAGCGACAATCAGCCCCAGCATTTT.

The chain couples TRBV7-9 to TRBJ1-6, with D perhaps matching TRBD1 (5 bases). Germline assignment: CDR1 SEHNR and CDR2 FQNEAQ (reference sequence). The CDR3 is 15 residues long. The V end was cut by 5 bases, the J end by 4 bases, with 12 bases between. The CDR3: CASSLGPSYNSPLHF. The CDR3 DNA reads TGTGCCAGCAGCCTGGGGCCTTCTTATAATTCACCCCTCCACTTT.

The rearrangement uses TRBV7-9 and TRBJ2-7; D remains unclear. The CDR3 has 13 amino acids. V shed 5 bases and J shed 7 bases, with 15 bases lying between them. Germline V gene data show CDR1 as SEHNR and CDR2 as FQNEAQ (reference sequence). The CDR3 region has the DNA TGTGCCAGCAGCCCCGGGCCTCCTGGGGAGCAGTACTTC. Its translation: CASSPGPPGEQYF.

This sequence joins TRBV19 and TRBJ2-3; 9 bases align to TRBD2. J was trimmed by 6 bases and V by 6 bases; bases with no gene match: 10. Germline CDR1 reads LNHDA; CDR2 reads SQIVND (reference sequence). This CDR3 region has 15 residues. CDR3 sequence (DNA): TGTGCCAGTAGAAGAGCGGGGGGCCCGGGGGATACGCAGTATTTT. Translating it yields CASRRAGGPGDTQYF. The full variable domain, in which reference TRBV19 and TRBJ2-3 provide the parts outside the CDR3, is DGGITQSPKYLFRKEGQNVTLSCEQNLNHDAMYWYRQDPGQGLRLIYYSQIVNDFQKGDIAEGYSVSREKKESFPLTVTSAQKNPTAFYLCASRRAGGPGDTQYFGPGTRLTVL.

V usage is TRBV6-5 and J usage is TRBJ1-1; the match to TRBD1 covers 9 bases. The CDR3 extends over 15 amino acids. In germline, CDR1 is MNHEY, CDR2 SVGAGI. V gave up 5 bases and J gave up 1 base; unmatched junction bases: 5. The CDR3: CASSGGTGRNTEAFF. CDR3 DNA sequence: TGTGCCAGCAGTGGCGGGACAGGGAGGAACACTGAAGCTTTCTTT.

The V and J genes are TRBV3-1 and TRBJ2-7; tentatively, D is TRBD2 (5 bases). Germline V gives CDR1 LGHDT, CDR2 YNNKEL (reference sequence). Trimming took off 0 bases at V and 6 bases at J, with 9 bases between the two ends. CDR3 size: 13 residues. In nucleotides, the CDR3 is TGTGCCAGCAGCCAAGACGGGGTGGGCGAGCAGTACTTC. It codes for CASSQDGVGEQYF.

The chain recombines TRBV20-1 with TRBJ1-2; the D gene is possibly TRBD1 (5 bases). The ends were cut back, 6 bases at V and 4 bases at J, with 18 bases in the middle. The CDR3 is made up of 14 amino acids. Germline CDR1 is DFQATT and CDR2 is SNEGSKA (reference sequence). CDR3: CSAQARGSLYGYTF. The CDR3 DNA follows: TGCAGTGCCCAAGCACGGGGCTCTCTCTATGGCTACACCTTC.